This TCR beta chain was profiled in a study of T cells in Graves' hyperthyroidism and ophthalmopathy. The overall study: Blood was drawn when the patient was first diagnosed and still untreated. Study-wide results and limits: From stable hyperthyroidism, ophthalmopathy was set apart by a 13 V-J model. Most thyroid-expanded clonotypes above 0.001 were also found in blood.

The TCR beta CDR3 regions underwent amplification using RNA transcripts as the source. The HTBI primer set served for first-round RT-PCR of the TCR CDR3. TCRdb itself ran the multiplex PCR reads through MiXCR, one entry per CDR3 protein. Of 600,000 or so distinct CDR3 sequences listed, 15% to 20% were seen once; the top ten hold less than 4.5%. Worth noting for this clonotype: The target antigen is unknown. A much larger clone lies one base from this, so it may be a read error.

Sequencing used blood. This TCR came from a young woman with Graves' hyperthyroidism.

CDR3 nucleotide sequence: TGCGCCAGCAGCTTTAAAGGACAGGGTTGGGGGGACACTGAAGCTTTCTTT. Protein sequence: CASSFKGQGWGDTEAFF. The V and J genes are TRBV5-1 and TRBJ1-1; 8 bases are a match to TRBD1. The V and J ends lost 2 bases and 3 bases, in that order; junction bases with no gene match: 12. CDR3 length equals 17 residues. Germline V gives CDR1 SGHRS, CDR2 YFSETQ.